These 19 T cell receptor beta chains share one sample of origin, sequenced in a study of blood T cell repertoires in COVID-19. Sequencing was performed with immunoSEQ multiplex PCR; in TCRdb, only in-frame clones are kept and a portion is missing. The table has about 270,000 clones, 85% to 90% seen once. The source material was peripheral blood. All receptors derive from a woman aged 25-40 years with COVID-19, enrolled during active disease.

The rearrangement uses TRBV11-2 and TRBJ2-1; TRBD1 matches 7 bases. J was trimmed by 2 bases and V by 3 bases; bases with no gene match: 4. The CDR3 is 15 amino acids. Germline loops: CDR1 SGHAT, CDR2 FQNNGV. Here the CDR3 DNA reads TGTGCCAGCAGCTTGATAGGGGGCGCCTACAATGAGCAGTTCTTC. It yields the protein CASSLIGGAYNEQFF.

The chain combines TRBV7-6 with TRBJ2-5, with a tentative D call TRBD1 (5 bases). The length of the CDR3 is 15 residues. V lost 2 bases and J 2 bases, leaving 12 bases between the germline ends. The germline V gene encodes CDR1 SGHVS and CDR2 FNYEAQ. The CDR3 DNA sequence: TGTGCCAGCAGCTTAAGCTGGGGCTTACAAGAGACCCAGTACTTC. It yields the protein CASSLSWGLQETQYF.

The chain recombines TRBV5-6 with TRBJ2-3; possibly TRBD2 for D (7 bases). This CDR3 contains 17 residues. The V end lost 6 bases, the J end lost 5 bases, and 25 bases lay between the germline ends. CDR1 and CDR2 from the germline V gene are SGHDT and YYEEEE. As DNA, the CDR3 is TGTGCCAGCACCCCTGCCCTACGCGGGGGCCGTAAAGATACGCAGTATTTT. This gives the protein CASTPALRGGRKDTQYF. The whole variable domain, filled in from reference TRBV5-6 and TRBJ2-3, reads DAGVTQSPTHLIKTRGQQVTLRCSPKSGHDTVSWYQQALGQGPQFIFQYYEEEERQRGNFPDRFSGHQFPNYSSELNVNALLLGDSALYLCASTPALRGGRKDTQYFGPGTRLTVL.

CDR3 loop: CASSKTGHTEAFF. CDR3 nucleotides: TGTGCCAGCAGTAAGACAGGGCACACTGAAGCTTTCTTT. The V call is TRBV6-2 or TRBV6-3, the J call TRBJ1-1, with 7 nucleotides matching TRBD1. Looked up from germline, CDR1 is MNHEY and CDR2 is SVGEGT. Trimming removed 5 bases from V and 3 bases from J; junction bases left unmatched: 3. This CDR3 has 13 residues.

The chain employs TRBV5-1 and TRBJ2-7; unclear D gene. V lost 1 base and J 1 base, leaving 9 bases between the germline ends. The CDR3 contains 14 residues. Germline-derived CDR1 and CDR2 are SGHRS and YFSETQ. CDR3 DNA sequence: TGCGCCAGCAGCTTGATCGGTCTTTCCTACGAGCAGTACTTC. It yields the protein CASSLIGLSYEQYF.

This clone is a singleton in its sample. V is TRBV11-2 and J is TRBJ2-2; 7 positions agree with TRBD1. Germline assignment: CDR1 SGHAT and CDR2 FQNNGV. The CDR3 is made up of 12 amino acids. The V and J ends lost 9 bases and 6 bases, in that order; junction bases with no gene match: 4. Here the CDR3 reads CASTGVAGELFF. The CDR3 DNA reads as TGTGCCAGTACAGGGGTTGCCGGGGAGCTGTTTTTT.

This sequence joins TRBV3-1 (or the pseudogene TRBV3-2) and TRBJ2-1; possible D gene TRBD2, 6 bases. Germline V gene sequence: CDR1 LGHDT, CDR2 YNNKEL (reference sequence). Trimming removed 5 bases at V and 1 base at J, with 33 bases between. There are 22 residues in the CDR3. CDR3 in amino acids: CASSKSRGVGTSSFLSYNEQFF. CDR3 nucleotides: TGTGCCAGCAGCAAAAGTCGGGGAGTAGGGACTTCTTCATTCCTATCCTACAATGAGCAGTTCTTC.

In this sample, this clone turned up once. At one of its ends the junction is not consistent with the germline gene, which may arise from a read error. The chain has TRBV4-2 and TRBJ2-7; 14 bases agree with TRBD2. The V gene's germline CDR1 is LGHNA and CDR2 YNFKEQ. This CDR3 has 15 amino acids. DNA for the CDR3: TGTGCCAGCAGCCAAGATCGGGGGACTAGCGGGGGCCGGGACTTC. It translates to CASSQDRGTSGGRDF.

DNA for the CDR3: TGTGCCAGCAGGCGGCGACTGGCTTCTGGAAACACCATATATTTT. It specifies CASRRRLASGNTIYF. The chain recombines TRBV6-7 with TRBJ1-3; D ambiguous. TRBV6-7 is flagged as an ORF with uncertain function. V dropped 6 bases and J dropped 1 base, with 13 bases sitting between them. The CDR3 runs 15 residues.

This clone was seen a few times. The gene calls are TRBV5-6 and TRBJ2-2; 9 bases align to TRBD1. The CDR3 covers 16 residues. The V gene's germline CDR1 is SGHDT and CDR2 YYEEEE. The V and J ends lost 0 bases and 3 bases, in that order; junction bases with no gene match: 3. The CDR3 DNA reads TGTGCCAGCAGCTTGGTGGGACAGGGTGACACCGGGGAGCTGTTTTTT. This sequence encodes CASSLVGQGDTGELFF.

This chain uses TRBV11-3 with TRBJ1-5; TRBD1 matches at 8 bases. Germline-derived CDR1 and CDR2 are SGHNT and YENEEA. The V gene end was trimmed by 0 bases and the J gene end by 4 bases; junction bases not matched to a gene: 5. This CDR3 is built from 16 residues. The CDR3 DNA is TGTGCCAGCAGCTTAGATCGGGGGACAGGTAATCAGCCCCAGCATTTT. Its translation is CASSLDRGTGNQPQHF. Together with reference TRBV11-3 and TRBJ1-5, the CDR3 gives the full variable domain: EAGVVQSPRYKIIEKKQPVAFWCNPISGHNTLYWYLQNLGQGPELLIRYENEEAVDDSQLPKDRFSAERLKGVDSTLKIQPAELGDSAVYLCASSLDRGTGNQPQHFGDGTRLSIL.

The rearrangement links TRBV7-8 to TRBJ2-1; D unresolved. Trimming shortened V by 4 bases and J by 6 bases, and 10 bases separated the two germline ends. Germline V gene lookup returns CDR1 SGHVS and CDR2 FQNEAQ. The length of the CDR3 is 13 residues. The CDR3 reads CASSSGPLNEQFF. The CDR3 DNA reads TGTGCCAGCAGCTCAGGCCCCCTCAATGAGCAGTTCTTC.

CDR3 in DNA: TGTGCCAGCAGCTTAGGGGACAGGCTATATGGCTACACCTTC. This sequence encodes CASSLGDRLYGYTF. The chain carries TRBV13 and TRBJ1-2, with 7 positions matching TRBD1. The CDR3 length is 14 residues. The V gene end was trimmed by 0 bases and the J gene end by 5 bases; junction bases not matched to a gene: 3. Germline V gene data show CDR1 as PRHDT and CDR2 as FYEKMQ (reference sequence). Supplemented by reference TRBV13 and TRBJ1-2, the full variable domain reads AAGVIQSPRHLIKEKRETATLKCYPIPRHDTVYWYQQGPGQDPQFLISFYEKMQSDKGSIPDRFSAQQFSDYHSELNMSSLELGDSALYFCASSLGDRLYGYTFGSGTRLTVV.

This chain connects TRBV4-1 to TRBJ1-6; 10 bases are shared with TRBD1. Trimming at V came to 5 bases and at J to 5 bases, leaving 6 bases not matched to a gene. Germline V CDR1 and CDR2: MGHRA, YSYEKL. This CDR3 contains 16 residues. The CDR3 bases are TGCGCCAGCAGCTCCTTAGGGACAGGGGATAATTCACCCCTCCACTTT. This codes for CASSSLGTGDNSPLHF.

CDR3 sequence (DNA): TGTGCCAGCAGCGGGGACAGACGATATGGCTACACCTTC. Translated, it gives CASSGDRRYGYTF. The chain recombines TRBV7-2 with TRBJ1-2; the match to TRBD1 covers 7 bases. Germline CDR1 reads SGHTA; CDR2 reads FQGNSA. The CDR3 runs 13 residues. Unmatched junction bases numbered 5, after V lost 5 bases and J lost 5 bases.

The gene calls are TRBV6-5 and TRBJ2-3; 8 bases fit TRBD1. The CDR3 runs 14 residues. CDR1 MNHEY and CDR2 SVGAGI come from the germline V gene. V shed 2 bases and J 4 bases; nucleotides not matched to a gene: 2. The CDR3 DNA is TGTGCCAGCAGTTACGACAGGGGACCAGATACGCAGTATTTT. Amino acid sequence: CASSYDRGPDTQYF.

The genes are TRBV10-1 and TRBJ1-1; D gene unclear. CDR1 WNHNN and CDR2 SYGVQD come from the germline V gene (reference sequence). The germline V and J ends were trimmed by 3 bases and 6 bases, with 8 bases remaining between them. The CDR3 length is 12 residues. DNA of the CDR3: TGCGCCAGCAGTGATCCGGGAGCTGAAGCTTTCTTT. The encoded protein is CASSDPGAEAFF.

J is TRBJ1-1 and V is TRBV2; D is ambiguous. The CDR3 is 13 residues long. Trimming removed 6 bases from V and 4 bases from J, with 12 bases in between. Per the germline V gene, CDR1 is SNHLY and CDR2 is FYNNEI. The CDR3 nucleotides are TGTGCCAGCAGCATCCGGCGGAGCACTGAAGCTTTCTTT. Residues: CASSIRRSTEAFF.

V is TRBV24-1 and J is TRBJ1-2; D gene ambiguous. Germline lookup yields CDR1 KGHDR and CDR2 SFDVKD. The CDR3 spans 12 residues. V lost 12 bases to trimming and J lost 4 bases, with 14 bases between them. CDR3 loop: CAPPRGGYGYTF. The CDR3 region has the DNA TGTGCCCCCCCCCGGGGAGGCTATGGCTACACCTTC.